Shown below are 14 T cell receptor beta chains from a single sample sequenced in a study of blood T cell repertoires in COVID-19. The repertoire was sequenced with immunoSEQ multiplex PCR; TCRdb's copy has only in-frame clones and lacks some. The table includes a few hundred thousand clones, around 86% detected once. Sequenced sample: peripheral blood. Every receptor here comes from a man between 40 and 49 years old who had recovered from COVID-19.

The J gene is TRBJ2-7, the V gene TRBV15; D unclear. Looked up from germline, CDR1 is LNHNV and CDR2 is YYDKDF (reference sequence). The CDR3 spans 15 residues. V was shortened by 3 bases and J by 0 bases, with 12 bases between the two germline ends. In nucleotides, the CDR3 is TGTGCCACCAGCAGGGATTCATGGAGCTCCTACGAGCAGTACTTC. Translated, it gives CATSRDSWSSYEQYF.

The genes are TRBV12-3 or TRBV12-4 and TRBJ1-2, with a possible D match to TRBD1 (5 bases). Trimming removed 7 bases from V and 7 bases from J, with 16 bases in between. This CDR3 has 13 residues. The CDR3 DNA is TGTGCCAGCACCAGGGCGGGAGGCGGTGGCTACACCTTC. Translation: CASTRAGGGGYTF.

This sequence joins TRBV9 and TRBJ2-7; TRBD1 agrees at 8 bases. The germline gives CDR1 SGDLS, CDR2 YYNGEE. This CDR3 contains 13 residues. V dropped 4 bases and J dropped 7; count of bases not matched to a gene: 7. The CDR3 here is CASSHGQGGEQYF. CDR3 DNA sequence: TGTGCCAGCAGCCATGGACAGGGCGGGGAGCAGTACTTC.

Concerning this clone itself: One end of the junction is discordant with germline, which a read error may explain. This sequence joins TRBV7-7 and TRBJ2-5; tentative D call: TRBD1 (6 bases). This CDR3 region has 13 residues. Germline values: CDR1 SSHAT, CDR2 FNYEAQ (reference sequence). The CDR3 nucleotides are TGTGCCAGCAGCTTGGGACACCAGGAGACCCAGTACTTC. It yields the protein CASSLGHQETQYF.

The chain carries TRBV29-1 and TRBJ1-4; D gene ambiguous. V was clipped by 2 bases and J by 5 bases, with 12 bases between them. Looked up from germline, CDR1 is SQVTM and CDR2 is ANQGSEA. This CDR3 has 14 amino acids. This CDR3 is CSVEPLLVNEKLFF. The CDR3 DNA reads TGCAGCGTTGAACCCCTTCTTGTGAATGAAAAACTGTTTTTT. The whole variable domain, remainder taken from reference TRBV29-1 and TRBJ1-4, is SAVISQKPSRDICQRGTSLTIQCQVDSQVTMMFWYRQQPGQSLTLIATANQGSEATYESGFVIDKFPISRPNLTFSTLTVSNMSPEDSSIYLCSVEPLLVNEKLFFGSGTQLSVL.

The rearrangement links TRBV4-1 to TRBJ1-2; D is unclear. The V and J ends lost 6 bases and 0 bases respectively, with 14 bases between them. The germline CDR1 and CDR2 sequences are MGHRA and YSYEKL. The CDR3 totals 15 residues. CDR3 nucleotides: TGCGCCAGCAGACCGGAGGGTATAGCTAACTATGGCTACACCTTC. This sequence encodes CASRPEGIANYGYTF.

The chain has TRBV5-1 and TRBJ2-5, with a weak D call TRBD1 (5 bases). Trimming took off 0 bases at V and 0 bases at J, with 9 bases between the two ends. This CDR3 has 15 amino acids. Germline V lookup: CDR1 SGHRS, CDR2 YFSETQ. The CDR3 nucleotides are TGCGCCAGCAGCTTGGCCTCAGGGTACCAAGAGACCCAGTACTTC. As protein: CASSLASGYQETQYF. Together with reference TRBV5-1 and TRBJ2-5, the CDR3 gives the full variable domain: KAGVTQTPRYLIKTRGQQVTLSCSPISGHRSVSWYQQTPGQGLQFLFEYFSETQRNKGNFPGRFSGRQFSNSRSEMNVSTLELGDSALYLCASSLASGYQETQYFGPGTRLLVL.

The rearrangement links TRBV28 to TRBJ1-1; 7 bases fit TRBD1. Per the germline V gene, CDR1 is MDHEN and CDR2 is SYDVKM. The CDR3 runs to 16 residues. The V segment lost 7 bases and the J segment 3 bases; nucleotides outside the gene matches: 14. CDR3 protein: CASIRVARGFDTEAFF. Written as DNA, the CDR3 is TGTGCCAGCATTCGTGTGGCCAGGGGGTTTGACACTGAAGCTTTCTTT.

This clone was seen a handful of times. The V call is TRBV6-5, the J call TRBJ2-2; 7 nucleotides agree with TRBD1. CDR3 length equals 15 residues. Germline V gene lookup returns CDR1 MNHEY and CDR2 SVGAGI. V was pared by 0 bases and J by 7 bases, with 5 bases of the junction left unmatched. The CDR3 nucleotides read TGTGCCAGCAGTTACTCCTGGGACAGCGTCGGGGAGCTGTTTTTT. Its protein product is CASSYSWDSVGELFF.

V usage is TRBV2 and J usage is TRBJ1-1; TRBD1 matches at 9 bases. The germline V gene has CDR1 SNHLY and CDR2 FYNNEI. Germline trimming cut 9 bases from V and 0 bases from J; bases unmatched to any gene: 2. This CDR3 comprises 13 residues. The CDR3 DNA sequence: TGTGCCAGAGACAGGGGGATGAACACTGAAGCTTTCTTT. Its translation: CARDRGMNTEAFF.

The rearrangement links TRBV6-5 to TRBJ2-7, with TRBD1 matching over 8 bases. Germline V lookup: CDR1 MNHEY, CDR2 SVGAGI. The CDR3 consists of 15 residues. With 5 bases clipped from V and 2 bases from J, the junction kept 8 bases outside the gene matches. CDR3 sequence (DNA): TGTGCCAGCAGTCCACCTAGGACAGGGACCTACGAGCAGTACTTC. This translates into CASSPPRTGTYEQYF.

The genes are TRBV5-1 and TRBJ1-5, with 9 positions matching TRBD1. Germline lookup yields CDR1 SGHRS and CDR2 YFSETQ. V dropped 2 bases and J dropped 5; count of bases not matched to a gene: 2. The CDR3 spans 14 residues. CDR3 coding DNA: TGCGCCAGCAGCTTTACAGGGGGCGATCAGCCCCAGCATTTT. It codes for CASSFTGGDQPQHF. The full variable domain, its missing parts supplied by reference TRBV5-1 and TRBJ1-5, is KAGVTQTPRYLIKTRGQQVTLSCSPISGHRSVSWYQQTPGQGLQFLFEYFSETQRNKGNFPGRFSGRQFSNSRSEMNVSTLELGDSALYLCASSFTGGDQPQHFGDGTRLSIL.

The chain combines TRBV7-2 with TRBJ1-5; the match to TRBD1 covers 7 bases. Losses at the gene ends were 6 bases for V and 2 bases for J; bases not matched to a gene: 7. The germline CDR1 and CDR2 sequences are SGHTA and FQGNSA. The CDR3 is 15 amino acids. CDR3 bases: TGTGCCAGCAGACCTGACAGGGCTGGCAATCAGCCCCAGCATTTT. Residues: CASRPDRAGNQPQHF.

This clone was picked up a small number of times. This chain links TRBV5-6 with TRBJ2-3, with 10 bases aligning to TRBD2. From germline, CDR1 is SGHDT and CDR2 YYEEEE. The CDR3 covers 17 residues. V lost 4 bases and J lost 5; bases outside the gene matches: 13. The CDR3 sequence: CASSAGGLAGVVDTQYF. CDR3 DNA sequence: TGTGCCAGCAGCGCAGGCGGCCTAGCGGGGGTTGTAGATACGCAGTATTTT.